The clone carrying this T cell receptor beta chain was observed a few times. Its antigen is not known. This sample was included in a study of T cell repertoires in cytomegalovirus infection. At the level of the study: Signatures in public TCR beta sequences pointed to both CMV infection and matching HLA type.

The CDR3 extends over 13 amino acids. Trimming took off 3 bases at V and 8 bases at J, with 11 bases between the two ends. Germline V gives CDR1 LNHDA, CDR2 SQIVND (reference sequence). MiXCR, run by TCRdb on the reads, gives a single entry per CDR3 protein. The data contain 57,000 or so distinct CDR3 sequences, roughly 34% of them singletons. Study-wide results and limits: CMV carriers with the relevant HLA were identified by cumulative public TCR beta family frequency.

The receptor's source is a human donor in good health (CMV status not recorded). Some clones in this sample may be carry-over from other donors' samples. This chain uses TRBV19 with TRBJ2-1; the D gene is possibly TRBD1 (5 bases). Material: PBMCs, sequenced either directly or after in vitro stimulation (not recorded which). The DNA for the CDR3 is TGTGCCAGTAGTATTGTGCCCAGGGATGAGCAGTTCTTC. Translation: CASSIVPRDEQFF.